This TCR beta chain was captured by sequencing in a study of T cell responses to AZD1222 COVID-19 vaccine. Data came from immunoSEQ multiplex PCR; TCRdb stores just in-frame clones and leaves some out. This table has about 120,000 clones, about 90% appearing once. After removal of 3 bases from V and 4 bases from J, the junction contained 6 bases not matched to a gene. The V gene's germline CDR1 is GTSNPN and CDR2 SVGIG (reference sequence). The length of the CDR3 is 13 residues. The sequence was obtained from an adult in good health. Sample: peripheral blood, taken on day 0 of AZD1222 vaccination. The rearrangement links TRBV30 to TRBJ2-7; 7 positions match TRBD2. CDR3 coding DNA: TGTGCCTGGAGCCCCGGGGGGAATTACGAGCAGTACTTC. Its protein is CAWSPGGNYEQYF.